This TCR beta chain was observed in a study of T cells in Graves' hyperthyroidism and ophthalmopathy. This clonotype was detected a few times. The V segment lost 4 bases and the J segment 2 bases; nucleotides outside the gene matches: 4. Germline V gene sequence: CDR1 SGHNT, CDR2 YYREEE (reference sequence). The CDR3 loop spans 14 amino acids. TCR beta CDR3 regions were amplified from RNA. The HTBI set primed first-round TCR CDR3 RT-PCR. TCRdb reanalysed the multiplex PCR reads using MiXCR and keeps one entry per CDR3 protein. Altogether under 300,000 distinct CDR3 sequences are present, about 14% being singletons, with the ten largest covering 10% to 15%. Diagnoses were established using clinical symptoms, serum thyroxine and TRAb, thyroid ultrasound and orbital computed tomography.

The source material was blood. This sequence was found in a middle-aged woman with Graves' hyperthyroidism that later progressed to Graves' ophthalmopathy. The chain recombines TRBV5-4 with TRBJ1-1, with 8 bases lining up with TRBD1. The DNA for the CDR3 is TGTGCCAGCAGCCTCAGGGGGCACAACACTGAAGCTTTCTTT. The encoded protein is CASSLRGHNTEAFF.